This TCR beta chain was obtained from a study of T cell changes during pregnancy in multiple sclerosis (dated by TCRdb to between 2018 and 2020). Regarding the complete study: The study looked at changes in the T cell repertoire across pregnancy in women with multiple sclerosis.

With respect to this clone: The target of this receptor is not known. One base away there is no much larger clone; base qualities are not given.

The library was built by means of the immunoSEQ multiplex PCR assay. TCRdb mirrors the immuneACCESS table, restricted to in-frame sequences. Some clones are absent from its copies; in checked studies, under half trace to an unresolved V gene, and the reason for the others is unknown. For this sample there are roughly 76,000 clones; 90% to 95% appear just once. The top ten clonotypes cover around 0.45% of the sample. This specimen was CD4+ T cells from peripheral blood mononuclear cells, taken in the second trimester of pregnancy. The receptor was derived from a female donor with multiple sclerosis, enrolled in a pregnancy study.

The CDR3 region has the sequence CASSFGTSAQETQYF. The nucleotides are TGTGCCAGCAGCTTCGGGACTAGCGCTCAAGAGACCCAGTACTTC. The sequence is built from TRBV9 and TRBJ2-5; 10 bases in the middle match TRBD2. V is pruned by 4 bases and J by 2 bases, leaving 5 bases of the junction without a gene match. The CDR3 covers 15 residues, taking in both the cysteine and the phenylalanine. Only the CDR3 region is kept as DNA, spanning 45 bases read in frame from base 1. Reading the germline V gene gives CDR1 SGDLS and CDR2 YYNGEE. Supplemented by the reference TRBV9 and TRBJ2-5 proteins around the CDR3, the complete variable domain is DSGVTQTPKHLITATGQRVTLRCSPRSGDLSVYWYQQSLDQGLQFLIQYYNGEERAKGNILERFSAQQFPDLHSELNLSSLELGDSALYFCASSFGTSAQETQYFGPGTRLLVL.